This TCR beta chain derives from a study of control samples from healthy donors and cancer patients. The data were produced by immunoSEQ multiplex PCR, yet TCRdb's version contains in-frame clones alone and is incomplete. The data hold about 120,000 clones, with approximately 88% observed a single time. The CDR3 spans 12 residues. Germline values: CDR1 SGHTA, CDR2 FQGNSA. Trimming took 2 bases from V and 1 from J, leaving 0 bases between them. The chain joins TRBV7-2 to TRBJ1-3; D not certain. This clonotype was obtained from a man between 40 and 49 years old in good health. Sequencing was performed on blood. The CDR3 spells CASSLSGNTIYF. DNA of the CDR3: TGTGCCAGCAGCTTATCTGGAAACACCATATATTTT. Full variable domain (rest looked up from reference TRBV7-2 and TRBJ1-3): GAGVSQSPSNKVTEKGKDVELRCDPISGHTALYWYRQSLGQGLEFLIYFQGNSAPDKSGLPSDRFSAERTGGSVSTLTIQRTQQEDSAVYLCASSLSGNTIYFGEGSWLTVV.